This TCR beta chain is from a study of T cell responses to AZD1222 COVID-19 vaccine. As for the study in general: Second-dose schedules of about 4 or about 12 weeks were combined. Findings of the study overall: Baseline serology detected seropositivity in only six AZD1222 recipients. Per reports, nearly half of all spike-specific TCRs target regions that are unmutated in variants. White British donors predominated, females outnumbered males, and clonal diversity was possibly underestimated.

Comments on this clone: Its antigen is as yet unknown.

Germline V gene data show CDR1 as MNHEY and CDR2 as SVGAGI. CDR3 length: 14 residues. The V end was cut by 6 bases, the J end by 6 bases, with 15 bases between. The repertoire was sequenced with immunoSEQ multiplex PCR; TCRdb's copy has only in-frame clones and lacks some. The sample consists of more than 100,000 clones, 88% of them appearing once. This material consisted of peripheral blood, taken on day 0 of AZD1222 vaccination. The chain is built from TRBV6-5 and TRBJ1-5; the D gene is possibly TRBD1 (6 bases). The receptor was derived from an adult in good health. This chain's CDR3 is CASSEGQGFQPQHF. CDR3 DNA sequence: TGTGCCAGCAGCGAGGGGCAGGGGTTTCAGCCCCAGCATTTT.